This TCR beta chain was documented in a study of PD-L1 blockade in urothelial cancer. As for the study in general: Atezolizumab at 1,200 mg intravenously every 3 weeks was started by patients at some point between 2014 and 2015. Study patients had been treated with 0 to 3 previous chemotherapy regimens. Blood was analyzed 3 weeks (second dose) and 6 weeks after treatment start. Study-wide findings and caveats: Below-median pretreatment blood TCR clonality was associated with improved progression-free and overall survival.

The repertoire was sequenced with immunoSEQ multiplex PCR; TCRdb's copy has only in-frame clones and lacks some. The sample carries about 79,000 clones, around 86% recorded once. The time point here: pretreatment peripheral blood. Germline V CDR1 and CDR2: MDHEN, SYDVKM. CDR3 length: 14 residues. With 6 bases clipped from V and 4 bases from J, the junction kept 7 bases outside the gene matches. Concerning this clone: The target antigen is unknown.

This receptor was identified in a man in his 60s with urothelial cancer. This specimen was PBMCs, taken around atezolizumab (anti-PD-L1) treatment. The J gene is TRBJ2-7, the V gene TRBV28; the match to TRBD1 covers 9 bases. CDR3 protein: CASSPGQGGYEQYF. CDR3 bases: TGTGCCAGCAGCCCGGGACAGGGTGGGTACGAGCAGTACTTC. The full variable domain, rest sourced from reference TRBV28 and TRBJ2-7, is DVKVTQSSRYLVKRTGEKVFLECVQDMDHENMFWYRQDPGLGLRLIYFSYDVKMKEKGDIPEGYSVSREKKERFSLILESASTNQTSMYLCASSPGQGGYEQYFGPGTRLTVT.